The 4 T cell receptor beta chains presented below share a single source sample, sequenced in a study of tumor and adjacent non-tumor tissue in lung cancer. Three rounds of nested PCR, following a modified ARM-PCR protocol, produced the TCRbeta library. TCRdb ran MiXCR on the multiplex PCR reads and lists one entry per CDR3 protein. The sample contains approximately 90,000 distinct CDR3 sequences, roughly 70% of which appear only once. This sample's RNA came from whole unsorted tissue. Input material: lung tumor tissue. The source is a man in his sixties with non-small cell lung cancer.

This chain uses TRBV4-1 with TRBJ2-2; the D gene could be TRBD1 or TRBD2 (5 bases each). The germline gives CDR1 MGHRA, CDR2 YSYEKL. Trimming took 9 bases from V and 6 from J, leaving 23 bases between them. There are 16 residues in the CDR3. CDR3 sequence (DNA): TGCGCCAGTAACCAAGGGCAGGGACCCGCCGCCGGGGAGCTGTTTTTT. It translates to CASNQGQGPAAGELFF.

Concerning this clonotype itself: Without the conserved terminal phenylalanine or tryptophan, this CDR3 likely stems from a read error. V gene TRBV4-2 combines with J gene TRBJ2-5; D not certain. This CDR3 contains 13 residues. Germline CDR1 LGHNA, CDR2 YNFKEQ. The CDR3 DNA reads TGTGCCAGCAGCCCAACATCGAAAGAGACTCAGTACTTG. Amino acid sequence: CASSPTSKETQYL.

To note about this clonotype: The junction differs from germline at one of its ends, possibly a read error. This sequence joins TRBV6-5 and TRBJ2-1, with D possibly TRBD2 on 6 matching bases. Per germline, CDR1 MNHEY and CDR2 SVGAGI. This CDR3 spans 15 amino acids. CDR3 DNA sequence: TGTGCCAGCAGTTACGGGCGGGACTCCTACAATGAACAGTTCTTC. It specifies CASSYGRDSYNEQFF.

As concerns this clonotype: Mismatch with germline at one junction end may stem from a read error. The chain joins TRBV6-1 to TRBJ2-3; 13 nucleotides match TRBD2. CDR3 length: 15 residues. Germline lookup yields CDR1 MNHNS and CDR2 SASEGT. The CDR3 region has the DNA TGTACCAGCGGTGCGACTAGCGGGGGGACAGATACGCAGTATTTT. It encodes CTSGATSGGTDTQYF.